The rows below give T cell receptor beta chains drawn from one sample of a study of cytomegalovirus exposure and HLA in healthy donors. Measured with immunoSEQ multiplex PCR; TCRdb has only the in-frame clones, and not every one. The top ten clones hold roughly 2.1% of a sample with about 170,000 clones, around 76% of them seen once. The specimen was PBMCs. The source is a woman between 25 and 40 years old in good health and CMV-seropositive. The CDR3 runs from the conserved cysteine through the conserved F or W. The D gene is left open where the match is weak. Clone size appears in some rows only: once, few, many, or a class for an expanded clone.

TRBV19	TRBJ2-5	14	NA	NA	CASSIDSGGETQYF	TGTGCCAGTAGTATCGACTCCGGGGGAGAGACCCAGTACTTC
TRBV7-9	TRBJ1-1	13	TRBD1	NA	CASSPTGVIGAFF	TGTGCCAGCAGCCCAACAGGGGTTATCGGAGCTTTCTTT
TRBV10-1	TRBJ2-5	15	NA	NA	CASSESRLYQETQYF	TGCGCCAGCAGTGAGTCGCGGCTGTACCAAGAGACCCAGTACTTC
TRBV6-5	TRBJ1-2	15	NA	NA	CASSYSDRPGYGYTF	TGTGCCAGCAGTTATAGCGACAGGCCCGGCTATGGCTACACCTTC
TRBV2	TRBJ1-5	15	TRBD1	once	CASASHRGSNQPQHF	TGTGCCAGCGCTAGCCACAGGGGAAGCAATCAGCCCCAGCATTTT
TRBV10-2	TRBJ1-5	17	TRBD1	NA	CASSEWGQGVSNQPQHF	TGCGCCAGCAGTGAGTGGGGACAGGGAGTTAGCAATCAGCCCCAGCATTTT
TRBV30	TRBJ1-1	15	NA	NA	CAWKKPDSQNTEAFF	TGTGCCTGGAAAAAACCGGACTCTCAGAACACTGAAGCTTTCTTT
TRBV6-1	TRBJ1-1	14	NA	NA	CASSPNGGSTEAFF	TGTGCCAGCAGCCCTAACGGAGGGTCTACTGAAGCTTTCTTT
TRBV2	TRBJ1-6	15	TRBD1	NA	CASSEAGDSNSPLHF	TGTGCCAGCAGTGAAGCGGGGGACAGTAATTCACCCCTCCACTTT
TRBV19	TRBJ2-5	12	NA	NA	CASSTPGETQYF	TGTGCCAGTAGTACCCCAGGGGAGACCCAGTACTTC
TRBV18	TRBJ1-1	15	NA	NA	CASSPRGEKNTEAFF	TGTGCCAGCTCACCACGCGGCGAGAAGAACACTGAAGCTTTCTTT
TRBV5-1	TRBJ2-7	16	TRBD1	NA	CASSTGTGRFSYEQYF	TGCGCCAGCAGCACAGGGACAGGGAGGTTCTCCTACGAGCAGTACTTC
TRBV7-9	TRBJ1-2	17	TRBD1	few	CSSSSLKGASPGGGYTF	TGTTCCAGCAGCTCCCTCAAGGGGGCTTCTCCTGGAGGCGGCTACACCTTC
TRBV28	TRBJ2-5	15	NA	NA	CASSLLYSPEETQYF	TGTGCCAGCAGTTTACTGTACTCACCGGAGGAGACCCAGTACTTC
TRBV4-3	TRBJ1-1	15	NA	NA	CASSQDRGLNTEAFF	TGCGCCAGCAGCCAAGATAGGGGCCTGAACACTGAAGCTTTCTTT
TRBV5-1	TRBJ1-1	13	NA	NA	CASSLVRGDEAFF	TGCGCCAGCAGCTTGGTTCGGGGGGATGAAGCTTTCTTT
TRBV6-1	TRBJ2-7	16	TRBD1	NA	CASSELGQGASYEQYF	TGTGCCAGCAGTGAATTGGGACAGGGGGCCTCCTACGAGCAGTACTTC
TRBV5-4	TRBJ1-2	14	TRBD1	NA	CASSLRTGEYGYTF	TGTGCCAGCAGCTTGCGTACAGGGGAGTATGGCTACACCTTC
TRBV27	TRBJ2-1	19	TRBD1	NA	CASSLDLVTGSSLRNEQFF	TGTGCCAGCAGTCTAGACCTCGTGACAGGGTCATCGCTACGGAATGAGCAGTTCTTC
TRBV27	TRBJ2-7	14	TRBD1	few	CASSSGTGGTEQYF	TGTGCCAGCAGTTCCGGGACAGGGGGTACCGAGCAGTACTTC
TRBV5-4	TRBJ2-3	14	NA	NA	CASRPGSGTDTQYF	TGTGCCAGCAGACCCGGGAGTGGCACAGATACGCAGTATTTT
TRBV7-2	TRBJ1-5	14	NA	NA	CASSLGSRNQPQHF	TGTGCCAGCAGCTTAGGCAGCAGGAATCAGCCCCAGCATTTT
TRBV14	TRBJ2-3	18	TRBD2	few	CASSQDFVGTISTDTQYF	TGTGCCAGCAGCCAAGATTTCGTCGGGACTATTAGCACAGATACGCAGTATTTT
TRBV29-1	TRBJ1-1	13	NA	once	CSAQRQANTEAFF	TGCAGCGCCCAGAGACAGGCGAACACTGAAGCTTTCTTT
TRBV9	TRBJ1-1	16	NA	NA	CASSASLSRGSTEAFF	TGTGCCAGCAGCGCTAGTTTGAGCAGGGGTTCGACTGAAGCTTTCTTT
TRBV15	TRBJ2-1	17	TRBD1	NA	CATSSAEGQDAYNEQFF	TGTGCCACCAGCAGTGCAGAAGGACAGGACGCCTACAATGAGCAGTTCTTC